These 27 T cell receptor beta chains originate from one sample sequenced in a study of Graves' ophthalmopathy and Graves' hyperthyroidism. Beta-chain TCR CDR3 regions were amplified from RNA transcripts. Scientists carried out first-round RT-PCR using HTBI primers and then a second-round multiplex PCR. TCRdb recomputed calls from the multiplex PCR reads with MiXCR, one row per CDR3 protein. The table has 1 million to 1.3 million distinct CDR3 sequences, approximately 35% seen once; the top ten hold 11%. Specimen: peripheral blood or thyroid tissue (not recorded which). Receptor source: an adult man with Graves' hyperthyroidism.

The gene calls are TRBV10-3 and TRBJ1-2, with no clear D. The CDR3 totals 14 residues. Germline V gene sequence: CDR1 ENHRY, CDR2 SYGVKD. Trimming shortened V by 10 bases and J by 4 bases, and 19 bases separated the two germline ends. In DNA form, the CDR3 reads TGTGCCAGCACCCAAGACCGCGTCCTCTATGGCTACACCTTC. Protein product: CASTQDRVLYGYTF.

CDR3 DNA: TGTGCCAGTAGTCCCTTCCTAACTACGGGGATGAGAAGCAATCAGCCCCAGCATTTT. This codes for CASSPFLTTGMRSNQPQHF. This sequence joins TRBV19 and TRBJ1-5, with D unclear. Trimming pared 5 bases from V and 1 base from J, leaving 24 bases between. This CDR3 region has 19 residues. Germline V CDR1 and CDR2: LNHDA, SQIVND (reference sequence).

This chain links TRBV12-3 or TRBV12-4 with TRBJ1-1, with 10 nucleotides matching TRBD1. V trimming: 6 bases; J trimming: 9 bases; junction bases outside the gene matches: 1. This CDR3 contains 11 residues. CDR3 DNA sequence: TGTGCCAGCAGGGGACAGGGGAAAGCTTTCTTT. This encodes CASRGQGKAFF.

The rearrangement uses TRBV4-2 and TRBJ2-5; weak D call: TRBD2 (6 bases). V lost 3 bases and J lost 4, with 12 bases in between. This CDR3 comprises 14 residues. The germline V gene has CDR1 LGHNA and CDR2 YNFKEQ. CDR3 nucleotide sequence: TGTGCCAGCAGCCATACACGGGAGAGAGAGACCCAGTACTTC. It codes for CASSHTRERETQYF.

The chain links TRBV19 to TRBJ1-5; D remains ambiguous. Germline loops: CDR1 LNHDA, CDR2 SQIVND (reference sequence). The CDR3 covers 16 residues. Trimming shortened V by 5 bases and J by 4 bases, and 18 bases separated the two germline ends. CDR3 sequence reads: CASSYLRGGVNQPQHF. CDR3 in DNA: TGTGCCAGTAGTTACCTACGGGGTGGGGTTAATCAGCCCCAGCATTTT.

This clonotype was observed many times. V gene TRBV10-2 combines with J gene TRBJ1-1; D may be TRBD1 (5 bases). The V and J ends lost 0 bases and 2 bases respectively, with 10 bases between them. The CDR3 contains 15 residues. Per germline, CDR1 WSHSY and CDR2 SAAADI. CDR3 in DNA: TGCGCCAGCAGTGAGTCGACAGCGTTTAACACTGAAGCTTTCTTT. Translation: CASSESTAFNTEAFF.

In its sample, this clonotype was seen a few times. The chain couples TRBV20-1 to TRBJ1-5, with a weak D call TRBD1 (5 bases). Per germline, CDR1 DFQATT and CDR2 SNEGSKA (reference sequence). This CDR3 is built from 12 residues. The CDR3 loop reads CSGGQGSIYEHF. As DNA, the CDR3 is TGCAGCGGAGGGCAGGGATCAATCTACGAGCATTTT.

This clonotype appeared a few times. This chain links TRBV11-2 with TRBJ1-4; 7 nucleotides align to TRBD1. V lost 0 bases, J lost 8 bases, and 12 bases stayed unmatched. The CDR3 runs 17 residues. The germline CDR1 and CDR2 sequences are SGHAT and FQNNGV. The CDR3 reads CASSLDQDRSLVEKLFF. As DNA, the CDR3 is TGTGCCAGCAGCTTAGATCAGGACAGGTCTTTGGTCGAAAAACTGTTTTTT.

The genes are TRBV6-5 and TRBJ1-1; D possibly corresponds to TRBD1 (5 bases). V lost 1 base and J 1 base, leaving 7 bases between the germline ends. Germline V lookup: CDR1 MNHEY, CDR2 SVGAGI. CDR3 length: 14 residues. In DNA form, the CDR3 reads TGTGCCAGCAGTTACTTCGGACAGAACACTGAAGCTTTCTTT. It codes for CASSYFGQNTEAFF.

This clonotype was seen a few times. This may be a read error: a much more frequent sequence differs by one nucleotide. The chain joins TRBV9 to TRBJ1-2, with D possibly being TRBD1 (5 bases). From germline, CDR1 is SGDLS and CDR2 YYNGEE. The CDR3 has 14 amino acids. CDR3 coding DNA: TGTGCCAGCAGCGCGGAAGAAAGGGACTATGGCCACACCTTC. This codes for CASSAEERDYGHTF.

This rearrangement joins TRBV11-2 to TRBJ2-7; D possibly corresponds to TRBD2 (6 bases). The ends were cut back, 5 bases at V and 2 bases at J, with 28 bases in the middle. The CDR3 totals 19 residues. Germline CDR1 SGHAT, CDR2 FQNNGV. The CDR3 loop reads CASSPSRGWQPMIPYEQYF. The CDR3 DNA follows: TGTGCCAGCAGCCCTTCCCGGGGGTGGCAGCCGATGATACCCTACGAGCAGTACTTC.

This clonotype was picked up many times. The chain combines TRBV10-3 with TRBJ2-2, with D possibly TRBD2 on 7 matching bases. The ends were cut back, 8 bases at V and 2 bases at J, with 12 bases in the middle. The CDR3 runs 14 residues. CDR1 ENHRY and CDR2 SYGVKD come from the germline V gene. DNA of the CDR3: TGTGCCATCTCGGGGGGCGAAAACACCGGGGAGCTGTTTTTT. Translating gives CAISGGENTGELFF.

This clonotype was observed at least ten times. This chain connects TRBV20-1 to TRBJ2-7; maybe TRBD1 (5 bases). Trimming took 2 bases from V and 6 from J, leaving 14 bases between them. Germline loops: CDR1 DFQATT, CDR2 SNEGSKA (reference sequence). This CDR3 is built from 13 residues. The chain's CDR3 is CSARNPRVAEQYF. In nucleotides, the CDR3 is TGCAGTGCTAGAAACCCCAGGGTGGCCGAGCAGTACTTC.

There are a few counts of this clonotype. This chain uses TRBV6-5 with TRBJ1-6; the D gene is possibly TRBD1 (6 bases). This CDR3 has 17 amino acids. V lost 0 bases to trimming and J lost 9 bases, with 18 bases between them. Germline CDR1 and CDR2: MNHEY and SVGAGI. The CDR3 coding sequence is TGTGCCAGCAGTTACTCCACGGTGGGGGGCGCCCCTTCACCCCTCCACTTT. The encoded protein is CASSYSTVGGAPSPLHF.

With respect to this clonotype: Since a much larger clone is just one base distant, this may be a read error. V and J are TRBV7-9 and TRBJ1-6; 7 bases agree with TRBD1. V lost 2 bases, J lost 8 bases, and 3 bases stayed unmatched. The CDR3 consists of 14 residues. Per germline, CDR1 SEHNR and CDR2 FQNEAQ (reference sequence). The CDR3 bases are TGTGCCAGCAGCTTACGACAGGGCTATTCACCCCTCCACTTT. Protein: CASSLRQGYSPLHF.

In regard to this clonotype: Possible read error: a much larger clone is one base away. Here the CDR3 DNA reads TGTGCCGGCAGCTTAGTTGGGGGTTTCGTCGTGAACACTGAAGCTTTCTTT. Translation: CAGSLVGGFVVNTEAFF. This chain links TRBV7-9 with TRBJ1-1, with D possibly TRBD1 on 5 matching bases. Germline lookup yields CDR1 SEHNR and CDR2 FQNEAQ (reference sequence). This CDR3 spans 17 amino acids.

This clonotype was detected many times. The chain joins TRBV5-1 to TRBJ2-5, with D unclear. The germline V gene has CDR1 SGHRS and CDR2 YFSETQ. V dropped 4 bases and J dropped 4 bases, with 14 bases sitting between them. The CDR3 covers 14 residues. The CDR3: CASSLRSGGETQYF. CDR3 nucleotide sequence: TGCGCCAGCAGCCTCCGATCGGGTGGAGAGACCCAGTACTTC. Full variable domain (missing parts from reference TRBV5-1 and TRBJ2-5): KAGVTQTPRYLIKTRGQQVTLSCSPISGHRSVSWYQQTPGQGLQFLFEYFSETQRNKGNFPGRFSGRQFSNSRSEMNVSTLELGDSALYLCASSLRSGGETQYFGPGTRLLVL.

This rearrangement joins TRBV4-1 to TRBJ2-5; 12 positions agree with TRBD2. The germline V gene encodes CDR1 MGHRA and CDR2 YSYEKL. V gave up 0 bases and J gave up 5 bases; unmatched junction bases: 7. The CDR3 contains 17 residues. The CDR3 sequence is CASSQELRTSGTETQYF. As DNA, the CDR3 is TGCGCCAGCAGCCAAGAATTGAGGACTAGCGGGACGGAGACCCAGTACTTC.

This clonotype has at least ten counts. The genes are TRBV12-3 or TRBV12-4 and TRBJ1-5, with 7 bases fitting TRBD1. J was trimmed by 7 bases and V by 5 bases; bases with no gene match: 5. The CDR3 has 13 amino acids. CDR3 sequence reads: CASSRDSTQPQHF. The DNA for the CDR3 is TGTGCCAGCAGTCGGGACAGTACACAGCCCCAGCATTTT.

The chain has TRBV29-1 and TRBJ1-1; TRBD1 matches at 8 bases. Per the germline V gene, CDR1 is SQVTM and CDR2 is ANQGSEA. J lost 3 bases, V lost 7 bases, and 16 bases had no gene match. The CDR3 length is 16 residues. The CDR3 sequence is CSAPRPSGGDHTEAFF. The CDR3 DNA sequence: TGCAGCGCCCCCCGGCCGTCAGGGGGCGATCACACTGAAGCTTTCTTT.

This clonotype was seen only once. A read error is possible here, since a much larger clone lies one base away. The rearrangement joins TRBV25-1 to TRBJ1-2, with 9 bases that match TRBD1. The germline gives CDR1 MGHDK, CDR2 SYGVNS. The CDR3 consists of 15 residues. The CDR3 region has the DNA TGTGCCAGCAGTGCTAGGGGACAGGGAGGCTATGGCTACGCCTTC. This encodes CASSARGQGGYGYAF.

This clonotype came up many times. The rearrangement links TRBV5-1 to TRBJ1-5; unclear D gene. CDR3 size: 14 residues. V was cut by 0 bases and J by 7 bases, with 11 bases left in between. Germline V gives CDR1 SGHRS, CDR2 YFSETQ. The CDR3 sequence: CASSLDGREQPQHF. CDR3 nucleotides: TGCGCCAGCAGCTTGGACGGACGGGAACAGCCCCAGCATTTT.

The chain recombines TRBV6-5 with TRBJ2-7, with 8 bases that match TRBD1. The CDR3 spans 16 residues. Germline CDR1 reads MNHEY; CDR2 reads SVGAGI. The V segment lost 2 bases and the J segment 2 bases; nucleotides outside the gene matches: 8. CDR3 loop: CASSYVPGQATYEQYF. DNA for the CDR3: TGTGCCAGCAGTTACGTCCCGGGACAGGCCACCTACGAGCAGTACTTC.

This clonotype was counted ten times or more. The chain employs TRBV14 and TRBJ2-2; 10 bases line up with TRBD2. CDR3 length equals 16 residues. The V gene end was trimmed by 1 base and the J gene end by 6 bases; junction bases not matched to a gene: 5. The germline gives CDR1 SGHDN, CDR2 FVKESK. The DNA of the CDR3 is TGTGCCAGCAGCCAAGGCCTAGCGGGAGTTTCCGGGGAGCTGTTTTTT. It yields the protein CASSQGLAGVSGELFF. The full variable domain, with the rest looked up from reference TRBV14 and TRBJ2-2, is EAGVTQFPSHSVIEKGQTVTLRCDPISGHDNLYWYRRVMGKEIKFLLHFVKESKQDESGMPNNRFLAERTGGTYSTLKVQPAELEDSGVYFCASSQGLAGVSGELFFGEGSRLTVL.

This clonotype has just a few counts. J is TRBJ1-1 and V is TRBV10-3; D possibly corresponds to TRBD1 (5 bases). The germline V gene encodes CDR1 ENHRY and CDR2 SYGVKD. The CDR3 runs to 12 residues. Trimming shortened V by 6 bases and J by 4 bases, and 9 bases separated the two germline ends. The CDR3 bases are TGTGCCATCAGGGGACGTATCACTGAAGCTTTCTTT. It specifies CAIRGRITEAFF.

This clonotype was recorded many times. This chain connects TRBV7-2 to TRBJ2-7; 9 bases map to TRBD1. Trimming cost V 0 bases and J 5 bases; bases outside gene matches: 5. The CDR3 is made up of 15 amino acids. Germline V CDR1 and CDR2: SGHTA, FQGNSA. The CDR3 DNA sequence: TGTGCCAGCAGCTTAGCGCCGGGACAGGGTGACGAGCAGTACTTC. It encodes CASSLAPGQGDEQYF.

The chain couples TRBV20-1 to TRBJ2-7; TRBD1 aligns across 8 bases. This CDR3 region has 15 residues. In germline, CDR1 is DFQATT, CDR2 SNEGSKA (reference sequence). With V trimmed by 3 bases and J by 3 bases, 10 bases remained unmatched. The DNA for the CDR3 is TGCAGTGCTAGGCATCCGGGACAGGTCTTCTACGAGCAGTACTTC. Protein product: CSARHPGQVFYEQYF.